This T cell receptor (beta chain) is from a study of T-cell reconstitution after alpha-beta-depleted transplantation in children. Study-wide results and caveats: Once a year had passed after transplant, T-cell counts and diversity came mostly from newly produced T cells. Roughly two months post-transplant, alpha-beta T cells reportedly originated from several hundred graft clones that had expanded.

Notes on this clonotype: The antigen is undetermined.

Unique molecular identifiers were used to barcode this TCRbeta library. TCRdb re-analysed the PCR reads in MiXCR, keeping a single row per CDR3 protein. This sample has more than 200,000 distinct CDR3 sequences, with about 25% found just once. The germline gives CDR1 SGHTA, CDR2 FQGNSA. The CDR3 is 15 residues long. Trimming left V 1 base short and J 2 bases short, with 11 bases between. Specimen: PBMCs, collected before TCRalphabeta/CD19-depleted stem cell transplant. This chain uses TRBV7-2 with TRBJ1-2; possible D gene TRBD1, 6 bases. This TCR derives from a girl aged 2 to 9 with Fanconi anemia, due to receive a stem cell transplant. The DNA for the CDR3 is TGTGCCAGCAGCTTAGAGGGGGGAATCAACTATGGCTACACCTTC. Translation gives CASSLEGGINYGYTF.